Listed below are T cell receptor gamma chains from one sample, sequenced in a study of intestinal T cells in coeliac disease. TCRdb re-called the multiplex PCR reads with CATT. Of some 300 gamma-chain clones in the sample, roughly 55% were seen once. Sequenced input: a duodenal biopsy. These receptors all stem from a human donor who served as a control with a normal duodenal biopsy, not a healthy volunteer. The CDR3 runs from the conserved cysteine through the conserved F or W. The size entry is marked missing in some rows and otherwise reads once, few, many or a size class.

v_gene	j_gene	abundance	CDR3aa	CDR3nt
TRGV9	TRGJ1/TRGJ2	NA	CALWEVRRKLF	TGTGCCTTGTGGGAGGTGCGTCGGAAACTCTTT
TRGV9	TRGJ1/TRGJ2	NA	CALSGTTGQAYYKKLF	TGTGCCTTGTCGGGAACAACGGGTCAGGCGTATTATAAGAAACTCTTT
TRGV9	TRGJ1/TRGJ2	NA	CALWEGKLF	TGTGCCTTGTGGGAAGGGAAACTCTTT
TRGV8	TRGJP1	NA	CAPGDRPTTGWFKIF	TGTGCACCTGGGGATAGGCCGACCACTGGTTGGTTCAAGATATTT
TRGV10	TRGJP1	NA	CAAWDYREVGWFKIF	TGTGCTGCGTGGGATTATCGGGAGGTTGGTTGGTTCAAGATATTT
TRGV9	TRGJ1/TRGJ2	NA	CALWEGYYKKLF	TGTGCCTTGTGGGAGGGATATTATAAGAAACTCTTT
TRGV11	TRGJ1/TRGJ2	NA	CTTVPAGLDKKLF	NA
TRGV2	TRGJ1/TRGJ2	NA	CAHLGRAYEKLF	TGTGCCCACCTGGGACGGGCCTACGAGAAACTCTTT
TRGV10	TRGJ1/TRGJ2	once	CAAWDPPNYKKLF	TGTGCTGCGTGGGATCCGCCTAATTATAAGAAACTCTTT
TRGV8	TRGJ1/TRGJ2	large	CAPGTENYYKKLF	TGTGCACCTGGGACCGAGAATTATTATAAGAAACTCTTT
TRGV3	TRGJ1/TRGJ2	NA	CATWDLELF	TGTGCCACCTGGGACTTGGAACTCTTT
TRGV10	TRGJ1/TRGJ2	NA	CAPENPYYKKLF	TGTGCGCCCGAGAACCCCTATTATAAGAAACTCTTT
TRGV4	TRGJP2	NA	CATWDGGGDWIKTF	TGTGCCACCTGGGATGGAGGGGGTGATTGGATCAAGACGTTT
TRGV2	TRGJP2	NA	CAHLGRVSSDWIKTF	TGTGCCCACCTGGGACGGGTTAGTAGTGATTGGATCAAGACGTTT
TRGV10	TRGJP2	NA	CAACFSSDWIKTF	TGTGCTGCGTGCTTTAGTAGTGATTGGATCAAGACGTTT
TRGV10	TRGJ1/TRGJ2	NA	CACVGAHKKLF	TGTGCCTGCGTGGGAGCCCATAAGAAACTCTTT
TRGV10	TRGJP1	NA	CAAWNTTGWFKIF	TGTGCTGCGTGGAATACCACTGGTTGGTTCAAGATATTT
TRGV4	TRGJ1/TRGJ2	NA	CATWDGVVNKKLF	TGTGCCACCTGGGATGGGGTGGTTAATAAGAAACTCTTT
TRGV2	TRGJP2	NA	CAHLGPPGSSDWIKTF	TGTGCCCACCTGGGACCCCCGGGGAGTAGTGATTGGATCAAGACGTTT
TRGV4	TRGJ1/TRGJ2	NA	CATWGYKKLF	TGTGCCACCTGGGGCTATAAGAAACTCTTT
TRGV9	TRGJ1/TRGJ2	once	CALWEQRGQAYYKKLF	TGTGCCTTGTGGGAACAACGGGGTCAGGCGTATTATAAGAAACTCTTT
TRGV9	TRGJ1/TRGJ2	NA	CALWEPEGYKKLF	TGTGCCTTGTGGGAGCCCGAGGGTTATAAGAAACTCTTT
TRGV8	TRGJ1/TRGJ2	NA	CATWDHRTNYYKKLF	TGTGCCACCTGGGATCACCGTACGAATTATTATAAGAAACTCTTT
TRGV8	TRGJP1	NA	CAPGIGPTTGWFKIF	TGTGCACCTGGGATAGGGCCGACCACTGGTTGGTTCAAGATATTT
TRGV11	TRGJ1/TRGJ2	NA	CACWIPGPNYYKKLF	TGTGCCTGCTGGATTCCGGGACCCAATTATTATAAGAAACTCTTT
TRGV9	TRGJ1/TRGJ2	once	CALWMYYKKLF	TGTGCCTTGTGGATGTATTATAAGAAACTCTTT
TRGV3	TRGJ1/TRGJ2	NA	CATWDRLHYKKLF	TGTGCCACCTGGGACAGGCTCCATTATAAGAAACTCTTT
TRGV9	TRGJ1/TRGJ2	few	CALWGIFYYKKLF	TGTGCCTTGTGGGGGATCTTTTATTATAAAAAACTCTTT
TRGV8	TRGJ1/TRGJ2	NA	CATWKFYYKKLF	TGTGCCACCTGGAAATTTTATTATAAGAAACTCTTT
TRGV10	TRGJP1	NA	CAAWVLFTTGWFKIF	TGTGCTGCGTGGGTCCTTTTTACCACTGGTTGGTTCAAGATATTT
TRGV9	TRGJ1/TRGJ2	few	CASRIIYKKLF	TGTGCCTCACGAATTATTTATAAGAAACTCTTT
TRGV10	TRGJ1/TRGJ2	NA	CAAWEPITKLF	TGTGCTGCGTGGGAGCCCATAACGAAACTCTTT
TRGV4	TRGJ1/TRGJ2	once	CATSGSHKKLF	TGTGCCACCTCGGGATCGCATAAGAAACTCTTT
TRGV11	TRGJP2	hyperexpanded	CACWIRLKSLNHHSSDWIKTF	TGTGCCTGCTGGATTAGGCTAAAGTCCCTTAACCACCATAGTAGTGATTGGATCAAGACGTTT
TRGV3	TRGJ1/TRGJ2	hyperexpanded	CATPYYKKLF	TGTGCCACCCCTTATTATAAGAAACTCTTT
TRGV8	TRGJ1/TRGJ2	NA	CAPGMLPYYKKLF	TGTGCACCTGGGATGTTACCTTATTATAAGAAACTCTTT
TRGV10	TRGJ1/TRGJ2	NA	CAAWDYRCSYYKKLF	TGTGCTGCGTGGGATTATCGTTGTAGTTATTATAAGAAACTCTTT
TRGV11	TRGJ1/TRGJ2	few	CACWDSGPNYYKKLF	TGTGCCTGCTGGGATTCCGGGCCCAATTATTATAAGAAACTCTTT
TRGV5	TRGJ1/TRGJ2	NA	CATWDRWDYKKLF	TGTGCCACCTGGGACAGGTGGGATTATAAGAAACTCTTT
TRGV9	TRGJ1/TRGJ2	NA	CALREVAYYKKLF	TGTGCCTTGCGGGAGGTTGCATATTATAAGAAACTCTTT